Each of the 4 T cell receptor beta chains below was sequenced from the same sample in a study of T cell repertoires in cytomegalovirus infection. These receptors' targets are unknown. TCRdb reprocessed the reads with MiXCR, giving one entry per CDR3 protein. This sample has about 830,000 distinct CDR3 sequences, with less than 35% found just once. The sequencing used cultured CD8+ T cells from PBMCs, collected from culture after CMV antigen stimulation. These receptor sequences come from a human donor in good health (CMV status not recorded). Some clones in this sample may be carry-over from other donors' samples.

This clonotype was counted many times. V and J are TRBV7-9 and TRBJ2-3; D not certain. The CDR3 is 14 residues long. Between the trimmed V and J ends, which lost 1 base and 2 bases, there was a span of 7 bases. Germline loops: CDR1 SEHNR, CDR2 FQNEAQ (reference sequence). The CDR3 bases are TGTGCCAGCAGCTTAGGGTTAGCCACAGATACGCAGTATTTT. It translates to CASSLGLATDTQYF.

This clonotype showed up just a few times. The chain combines TRBV9 with TRBJ2-2; possibly TRBD2 for D (6 bases). CDR1 and CDR2 from the germline V gene are SGDLS and YYNGEE. This CDR3 spans 16 amino acids. The V end lost 0 bases, the J end lost 2 bases, and 11 bases lay between the germline ends. The CDR3: CASSVEGTANTGELFF. The CDR3 bases are TGTGCCAGCAGCGTAGAAGGGACTGCTAACACCGGGGAGCTGTTTTTT. The whole variable domain, remainder taken from reference TRBV9 and TRBJ2-2, is DSGVTQTPKHLITATGQRVTLRCSPRSGDLSVYWYQQSLDQGLQFLIQYYNGEERAKGNILERFSAQQFPDLHSELNLSSLELGDSALYFCASSVEGTANTGELFFGEGSRLTVL.

Only a few counts were recorded for this clonotype. In DNA form, the CDR3 reads TGTGCCAGCAGCTTAGTCCCAACGGATAGGACCCAGTACTTC. Protein sequence: CASSLVPTDRTQYF. The chain has TRBV7-6 and TRBJ2-5; D is unclear. This CDR3 spans 14 amino acids. The V gene lost 1 base and the J gene lost 7 bases, with 13 bases spanning the gap. Germline CDR1 is SGHVS and CDR2 is FNYEAQ.

This clonotype was picked up many times. V and J are TRBV7-2 and TRBJ1-1; D possibly corresponds to TRBD1 (5 bases). The CDR3 has 16 amino acids. Trimming pared 6 bases from V and 1 base from J, leaving 18 bases between. Germline V CDR1 and CDR2: SGHTA, FQGNSA. The CDR3 DNA follows: TGTGCCAGCAGTTACCCCTCTGGGGGGGGGAACACTGAAGCTTTCTTT. Protein sequence: CASSYPSGGGNTEAFF.